This T cell receptor beta chain was obtained from a study of blood T cell repertoires in COVID-19. About the study: Whether acute or convalescent, the COVID-19 samples came from the United States, Italy and Spain. PBMCs, B-cell-depleted T cells, or T cells provided the cDNA or gDNA that made up the material.

Individuals aged about 18 to 89 years were recruited from 24 US areas. The CDR3 has 15 residues. V shed 5 bases and J shed 8 bases, with 19 bases lying between them. The germline V gene encodes CDR1 SEHNR and CDR2 FQNEAQ (reference sequence). In the original workflow: The authors estimated nucleated cell counts from reference gene primer amplification. Data came from immunoSEQ multiplex PCR; TCRdb stores just in-frame clones and leaves some out. D and trimming come from the DNA, and the V and J calls and clone size come from that table. The sample holds 150,000 to 200,000 clones, roughly 77% seen once.

The TCR comes from a woman aged 50 to 60 with acute COVID-19. The chain joins TRBV7-9 to TRBJ2-1, with D perhaps TRBD1 (6 bases). Sequenced input: PBMCs or T cells enriched from blood (not recorded which). Here the CDR3 reads CASSTRGQGIDEQFF. In DNA, the CDR3 is TGTGCCAGCAGCACCCGGGGACAAGGGATCGATGAGCAGTTCTTC.